A selection of T cell receptor beta chains follows, all from one sample in a study of T-cell memory formation after mild COVID-19. TCRdb fed the 5' RACE reads into MiXCR, producing one record per CDR3 protein. The sample contains roughly 370,000 distinct CDR3 sequences, approximately 15% of which appear only once. Source material: PBMCs or a T cell subset sorted from them (not recorded which). These receptors originate from a man between 18 and 29 years old who had mild COVID-19 (a few samples of this study predate the infection). Cell type and time point are not known. The CDR3 runs from the conserved cysteine through the conserved F or W. D genes are given only for firm matches. Size is omitted from some rows. Given values are once, few, many or a class for expanded clones.

J gene,clone size,D gene,V gene,CDR3 protein,CDR3 DNA
TRBJ2-5,.,.,TRBV30,CAWSGTETQYF,TGTGCCTGGAGTGGCACGGAGACCCAGTACTTC
TRBJ1-6,.,.,TRBV5-1,CASRLDGVNGKPLHF,TGCGCCAGCCGTCTGGACGGAGTCAATGGGAAACCCCTCCACTTT
TRBJ2-3,.,TRBD1,TRBV11-2,CASTRNRGVDTQYF,TGTGCCAGCACCCGTAACAGGGGGGTAGATACGCAGTATTTT
TRBJ2-5,.,TRBD2,TRBV29-1,CSVGPGGRKETQYF,TGCAGCGTTGGGCCGGGGGGGAGGAAAGAGACCCAGTACTTC
TRBJ2-5,.,.,TRBV6-2/TRBV6-3,CASSGRMETQYF,TGTGCCAGCAGTGGGAGGATGGAGACCCAGTACTTC
TRBJ1-6,few,.,TRBV20-1,CSATPDYNSPLHF,TGCAGTGCTACCCCGGATTATAATTCACCCCTCCACTTT
TRBJ2-1,.,.,TRBV12-3/TRBV12-4,CASLSLGYSNSYNEQFF,TGTGCCAGCCTCTCCCTGGGTTACTCGAACTCCTACAATGAGCAGTTCTTC
TRBJ2-6,.,.,TRBV7-9,CASSLVERPSGSGANVLTF,TGTGCCAGCAGCTTAGTTGAACGGCCATCAGGCTCTGGGGCCAACGTCCTGACTTTC
TRBJ2-7,.,.,TRBV6-6,CASSYPWSSPEQYF,TGTGCCAGCAGTTACCCCTGGTCGAGCCCCGAGCAGTACTTC
TRBJ2-2,.,TRBD2,TRBV4-3,CASSQGAGSNTGELFF,TGCGCCAGCAGCCAAGGAGCGGGGTCGAACACCGGGGAGCTGTTTTTT
TRBJ1-2,.,.,TRBV6-5,CASSRPPGTFNYGYTF,TGTGCCAGCAGCCGTCCCCCAGGGACCTTTAACTATGGCTACACCTTC
TRBJ2-1,few,TRBD2,TRBV6-2/TRBV6-3,CASRRLAGFGWDEQFF,TGTGCCAGCAGGCGACTAGCGGGCTTCGGTTGGGATGAGCAGTTCTTC
TRBJ2-2,.,.,TRBV6-1,CASTRRAPNTGELFF,TGTGCCAGCACACGCCGAGCCCCGAACACCGGGGAGCTGTTTTTT
TRBJ2-1,.,.,TRBV12-3/TRBV12-4,CASSFAYNEQFF,TGTGCCAGCAGTTTCGCCTACAATGAGCAGTTCTTC
TRBJ2-5,.,.,TRBV7-9,CASSFVGETQYF,TGTGCCAGCAGCTTTGTGGGGGAGACCCAGTACTTC
TRBJ2-3,few,.,TRBV7-6,CASSLAGGIPSTDTQYF,TGTGCCAGCAGCTTAGCGGGGGGCATCCCTAGCACAGATACGCAGTATTTT
TRBJ2-7,.,TRBD2,TRBV5-1,CASSRGTSGGPDYEQYF,TGCGCCAGCAGCCGCGGGACTAGCGGGGGGCCAGACTACGAGCAGTACTTC
TRBJ1-1,few,TRBD1,TRBV4-1,CASSQGYNRGNTEAFF,TGCGCCAGCAGCCAAGGGTACAACAGGGGTAACACTGAAGCTTTCTTT
TRBJ1-3,many,.,TRBV7-2,CASSLLVRLSGNTIYF,TGTGCCAGCAGCTTATTAGTCCGTCTCTCTGGAAACACCATATATTTT
TRBJ1-2,.,TRBD1,TRBV28,CASSPSTGGVYGYTF,TGTGCCAGCAGTCCCTCGACAGGGGGCGTCTATGGTTACACCTTC
TRBJ2-6,.,TRBD1,TRBV29-1,CSVERGTGHVLTF,TGCAGCGTTGAACGGGGGACAGGTCACGTCCTGACTTTC
TRBJ2-5,once,TRBD1,TRBV2,CASSESTGGWQETQYF,TGTGCCAGCAGTGAAAGTACAGGGGGTTGGCAAGAGACCCAGTACTTC
TRBJ1-1,.,.,TRBV7-6,CASSPTRGAEAFF,TGTGCCAGCAGTCCAACACGGGGGGCTGAAGCTTTCTTT
TRBJ1-5,.,.,TRBV6-5,CASSYSSTGNQPQHF,TGTGCCAGCAGTTACTCGTCTACGGGCAATCAGCCCCAGCATTTT
TRBJ2-3,.,.,TRBV27,CASSPSVRFGTQYF,TGTGCCAGCAGTCCCTCAGTCCGTTTTGGTACGCAGTATTTT
TRBJ1-5,.,.,TRBV7-9,CASSPWGTGYSNQPQHF,TGTGCCAGCAGCCCCTGGGGAACAGGATATAGCAATCAGCCCCAGCATTTT
TRBJ2-2,few,.,TRBV6-5,CASSYFGDFANTGELFF,TGTGCCAGCAGTTATTTCGGCGACTTCGCGAACACCGGGGAGCTGTTTTTT
TRBJ1-1,few,TRBD1,TRBV7-8,CASRQHRGSEAFF,TGTGCCAGCAGACAACACAGGGGTTCCGAAGCTTTCTTT
TRBJ2-7,many,.,TRBV12-3/TRBV12-4,CASSLGSYEQYF,TGTGCCAGCAGTTTAGGCTCCTACGAGCAGTACTTC
TRBJ2-5,.,.,TRBV5-6,CASSLAGLLGTQYF,TGTGCCAGCAGCTTGGCAGGCCTTTTGGGGACCCAGTACTTC
TRBJ2-2,.,.,TRBV6-5,CASRPFSGTTLRELFF,TGTGCCAGCAGACCTTTCTCCGGGACAACTCTCCGGGAGCTGTTTTTT
TRBJ2-7,.,.,TRBV4-1,CASSQLSSYEQYF,TGCGCCAGCAGCCAACTGAGCTCCTACGAGCAGTACTTC
TRBJ2-5,few,.,TRBV18,CASSQRPIQETQYF,TGTGCCAGCTCACAAAGACCAATACAAGAGACCCAGTACTTC
TRBJ2-3,.,TRBD2,TRBV30,CAWSRVAGAFTDTQYF,TGTGCCTGGAGTAGGGTAGCGGGGGCATTCACAGATACGCAGTATTTT
TRBJ2-7,few,.,TRBV20-1,CSARDQPGDYEQYF,TGCAGTGCTAGAGATCAGCCGGGGGACTACGAGCAGTACTTC
TRBJ2-2,many,.,TRBV3-1,CASSQLGELFF,TGTGCCAGCAGCCAGCTGGGGGAGCTGTTTTTT
TRBJ2-7,few,.,TRBV18,CASSPRDTAYEQYF,TGTGCCAGCTCACCTAGGGACACCGCCTACGAGCAGTACTTC
TRBJ1-5,.,.,TRBV2,CASMGEGRAGNQHQHF,TGTGCCAGCATGGGCGAGGGCCGTGCCGGTAATCAGCACCAGCATTTT
TRBJ2-3,few,TRBD1,TRBV20-1,CSARGQGGSTDTQYF,TGCAGTGCTAGAGGACAGGGGGGTAGCACAGATACGCAGTATTTT
TRBJ1-3,few,.,TRBV7-9,CASSSWDTSGNTIYF,TGTGCCAGCAGCTCCTGGGACACCTCTGGAAACACCATATATTTT
TRBJ2-3,few,.,TRBV9,CASSVVQGSDTQYF,TGTGCCAGCAGCGTAGTCCAGGGATCAGATACGCAGTATTTT
TRBJ1-5,.,.,TRBV5-1,CASSPGTGTLNQPQHF,TGCGCCAGCAGCCCGGGAACAGGGACCCTCAATCAGCCCCAGCATTTT
TRBJ2-7,.,TRBD2,TRBV20-1,CSASGLAGGGSYEQYF,TGCAGTGCTTCGGGACTAGCGGGGGGCGGGTCCTACGAGCAGTACTTC
TRBJ2-2,few,.,TRBV6-2/TRBV6-3,CASSYIRTETGELFF,TGTGCCAGCAGTTACATTCGGACAGAAACCGGGGAGCTGTTTTTT
TRBJ2-5,few,.,TRBV9,CASSQDYGETQYF,TGTGCCAGCAGCCAGGACTACGGTGAGACCCAGTACTTC